This TCR beta chain was sequenced during a study of T-cell memory formation after mild COVID-19. Study overall: Clusters of TCRs were largely donor specific.

This clonotype turned up a few times. Antigen specificity is unknown. Notes on the study in general: Mainly CM and EM harbored the contracting CD4+ clones; mainly EMRA harbored the CD8+ ones. Clones shrinking between day 15 and 85 showed a balanced CD4/CD8 split, and those that grew later tilted toward CD4+. Detection of some responders pre-infection suggested pre-existing cross-reactive memory T cells participated.

MiXCR was run by TCRdb on the 5' RACE reads, yielding one entry per CDR3 protein. The sample consists of roughly 110,000 distinct CDR3 sequences, 20% to 25% of them appearing once. Trimming left V 5 bases short and J 4 bases short, with 14 bases between. The CDR3 length is 13 residues. CDR1 is SQVTM and CDR2 is ANQGSEA in the germline V gene. The TCR was taken from a man between 18 and 29 years old who had mild COVID-19 (a few samples of this study predate the infection). Cell type and time point are not known. The sequencing sample was made of PBMCs or a T cell subset sorted from them (not recorded which). The V call is TRBV29-1, the J call TRBJ1-2; the D is unclear. In DNA, the CDR3 is TGCAGCGTTCCTCCCCCTGTTGGCTATGGCTACACCTTC. Translating it yields CSVPPPVGYGYTF.